This T cell receptor (beta chain) is drawn from a study of T cells expressing NK-cell markers (dated by TCRdb to between 2020 and 2021). Broadly, across the study: In sorted CD3+CD56+NKG2C+, CD3+CD56+NKG2C- and CD3+CD56-NKG2C+ T-cell subsets from several donors, TCR beta-chain repertoires were profiled. Randomly selected healthy volunteers, three men and five women, were used as the eight sequenced donors. The libraries were sequenced on Illumina HiSeq 2000/2500, MiSeq or NextSeq, producing 2 x 150 bp reads. Of the eight sequenced donors, seven were found to be HCMV-seropositive and one was found to be HCMV-seronegative. Overall results and qualifications from the work: Whether the expanded NKG2C-expressing T cell clones were specific for HCMV antigens was left unclear. Those dominant clonotypes were again the most abundant among CD3+CD56-NKG2C+ cells in a handful of donors, at 28.3-60.1%. In five to seven donors, the dominant CD3+CD56+NKG2C+ clonotypes were found to rank among the top 10 CD8+ clonotypes and to make up about 1.0-8% of CD8+ T cells.

HCMV serostatus was determined by detecting HCMV-specific IgG in serum with a commercial ELISA kit. Ficoll density gradient centrifugation was used to isolate peripheral blood mononuclear cells from blood. Including the terminal cysteine and phenylalanine, the CDR3 comprises 15 residues. DNA for this receptor is not on file. The germline V gene (reference sequence) gives CDR1 as DFQATT and CDR2 as SNEGSKA. Sequencing was carried out with an Illumina HiSeq 2000. The TCR beta cDNA libraries were made using 5'RACE template switching, a step that added both a universal primer site and unique molecular identifiers. cDNA synthesis was primed from the TCR beta constant segment, followed by two successive PCR amplification steps. On the authors' methods: MIGEC handled demultiplexing of the reads and grouping by UMI, while MiTCR was used to assemble and quantify clonotypes. To exclude erroneous sequences, any TCR cDNA sequence not supported by at least two reads was discarded. The tcR package was used for downstream repertoire analysis, and clonotypes were matched across fractions by CDR3 nucleotide sequence plus V segment. VDJmatch was used to annotate antigen specificity against VDJdb, with one amino acid substitution in CDR3 allowed. After reprocessing by TCRdb, each CDR3 protein sequence is one entry, and no DNA is given. TCRdb's processing, not the authors' own work, is the source of the V and J calls. The table of this sample itemizes 250,000 to 300,000 distinct CDR3 sequences. The ten largest clones capture around 0.42% of the sample.

Worth noting for this clonotype: Its antigen has not been determined.

The TCR sequence derives from a man aged 18-30 years in good health. Donor details come from another sample of the same person, matched by shared clones. Source material: blood T cells: a sorted CD56 or NKG2C T cell subset, CD4+ or CD8+ T cells, or bulk PBMC T cells (not recorded which). The chain uses TRBV20-1 and TRBJ2-1; the D gene TCRdb calls, TRBD2, cannot be checked with no DNA. The CDR3 amino acid sequence is: CSARDRASGRAEQFF.